These 6 T cell receptor beta chains were sequenced from one sample in a study of blood T cells in healthy people across ages. A second roughly 6 to 11 cycle PCR used barcoded and J-beta primers. One entry per CDR3 protein results from TCRdb running MiXCR on the 5' RACE reads. The table includes approximately 700,000 distinct CDR3 sequences, roughly 32% detected once. Sequencing input: blood. These receptors originate from a woman at least 80 years old in good health.

This clonotype was picked up many times. The chain couples TRBV29-1 to TRBJ2-7; a weak D match, TRBD2 (5 bases). The CDR3 has 11 amino acids. Deletions cut 4 bases from V and 3 bases from J, with 7 bases between. Per germline, CDR1 SQVTM and CDR2 ANQGSEA. For the CDR3, the DNA is TGCAGCGTTGTACGGGGCTACGAGCAGTACTTC. Translating it yields CSVVRGYEQYF.

This clonotype showed up many times. The chain has TRBV20-1 and TRBJ2-7, with 7 bases fitting TRBD2. After removal of 3 bases from V and 4 bases from J, the junction contained 6 bases not matched to a gene. Looked up from germline, CDR1 is DFQATT and CDR2 is SNEGSKA (reference sequence). The CDR3 runs to 13 residues. CDR3 DNA: TGCAGTGCTAGCGGGGCTAGCGGTTACGAGCAGTACTTC. Translating it yields CSASGASGYEQYF.

This clonotype was picked up many times. V gene TRBV5-1 combines with J gene TRBJ2-1, with 13 bases fitting TRBD2. V shed 4 bases and J 2 bases; nucleotides not matched to a gene: 9. Germline assignment: CDR1 SGHRS and CDR2 YFSETQ. The CDR3 length is 18 residues. The chain's CDR3 is CASSAGGLAGDPYNEQFF. In nucleotides, the CDR3 is TGCGCCAGCAGCGCTGGAGGACTAGCGGGGGACCCCTACAATGAGCAGTTCTTC.

Of note for this clonotype: The junction and the germline gene differ at one end; a read error may be behind it. The genes are TRBV2 and TRBJ2-5; perhaps TRBD2 as D (7 bases). Germline CDR1 is SNHLY and CDR2 is FYNNEI. This CDR3 region has 13 residues. The DNA for the CDR3 is TGTGCCGGCAGGGGAATTAGGGAGGGGACCCAGTACTTC. Translating it yields CAGRGIREGTQYF. The full variable domain, completed using reference TRBV2 and TRBJ2-5, is EPEVTQTPSHQVTQMGQEVILRCVPISNHLYFYWYRQILGQKVEFLVSFYNNEISEKSEIFDDQFSVERPDGSNFTLKIRSTKLEDSAMYFCAGRGIREGTQYFGPGTRLLVL.

A remark on this clonotype: One end of the junction does not line up with germline, which may come from a read error. The chain carries TRBV20-1 and TRBJ1-6; no reliable D call. The CDR3 is made up of 13 amino acids. Germline V gene lookup returns CDR1 DFQATT and CDR2 SNEGSKA (reference sequence). The DNA for the CDR3 is TGTAGTGCTCGCGAATTCTATAATTCACCCCTCCACTTT. Translating it yields CSAREFYNSPLHF.

For this clonotype: With a much larger clone just one base away, this may be a read error. The chain is built from TRBV4-2 and TRBJ1-1, with D possibly matching TRBD1 (5 bases). V lost 3 bases to trimming and J lost 4 bases, with 12 bases between them. This CDR3 comprises 14 residues. Per germline, CDR1 LGHNA and CDR2 YNFKEQ. CDR3 in DNA: TGTGCCAGCAGCCAGGACGGGGACCTCACTGAAGCTTTCTTT. Translated: CASSQDGDLTEAFF.